Shown below are 6 T cell receptor beta chains from a single sample sequenced in a study of cytomegalovirus exposure and HLA in healthy donors. This PCR relied on a set of 60 Vbeta primers and 13 Jbeta primers. Clones were read by immunoSEQ multiplex PCR, and TCRdb kept only the in-frame ones, dropping some. This sample has about 160,000 clones, with around 79% found just once. Sequenced material: PBMCs. The receptor source for this set is a man aged 40-49 years in good health and CMV-seronegative.

The CDR3 bases are TGTGCCAGCAGCGGACAGGGAGGAGAGACCCAGTACTTC. The encoded protein is CASSGQGGETQYF. The chain combines TRBV11-3 with TRBJ2-5; TRBD1 matches 8 bases. The V gene's germline CDR1 is SGHNT and CDR2 YENEEA. The CDR3 runs to 13 residues. The V gene end was trimmed by 5 bases and the J gene end by 4 bases; junction bases not matched to a gene: 3.

This clone came up once. It is unclear where the CDR3 begins or ends on the DNA, so no DNA is shown, and the CDR3 is as TCRdb lists it. This chain uses TRBV7-9 with TRBJ1-2; no check of the table's D call, TRBD1, against the DNA was made. Germline CDR1 reads SEHNR; CDR2 reads FQNEAQ (reference sequence). The CDR3 is 15 amino acids long, termini counted. CDR3 sequence reads: CASTVAGGTNYGHTF.

This clone is a singleton in its sample. The rearrangement uses TRBV20-1 and TRBJ2-3; no clear D. The V gene lost 0 bases and the J gene lost 10 bases, with 5 bases spanning the gap. The CDR3 sequence is 10 residues long. Germline CDR1 DFQATT, CDR2 SNEGSKA (reference sequence). The CDR3 spells CSARDSAQYF. The CDR3 DNA is TGCAGTGCTAGAGATTCGGCGCAGTATTTT.

The CDR3 DNA sequence: TGCAGCGTTACCTCCTTCCCGGCGGGTGGCAATGAGCAGTTCTTC. Translating it yields CSVTSFPAGGNEQFF. The chain has TRBV29-1 and TRBJ2-1; D is possibly TRBD2 (5 bases). Trimming stripped 5 bases from V and 6 bases from J, with 20 bases between. The CDR3 totals 15 residues. CDR1 and CDR2 from the germline V gene are SQVTM and ANQGSEA.

This clone was seen just once. The J gene is TRBJ1-5, the V gene TRBV9; D is uncertain. V dropped 7 bases and J dropped 1 base, with 21 bases sitting between them. Germline V gene data show CDR1 as SGDLS and CDR2 as YYNGEE. CDR3 size: 17 residues. The CDR3 sequence: CASSLGSEPWSNQPQHF. The CDR3 DNA reads as TGTGCCAGCTCCCTAGGAAGTGAACCATGGAGCAATCAGCCCCAGCATTTT.

The V gene is TRBV27, the J gene TRBJ2-2; D perhaps matches TRBD1 (6 bases). Trimming removed 3 bases from V and 4 bases from J, with 12 bases in between. The CDR3 runs to 15 residues. CDR1 and CDR2 (germline): MNHEY, SMNVEV (reference sequence). In nucleotides, the CDR3 is TGTGCCAGCAGTTTTCTCGTAGGGGGCACCGGGGAGCTGTTTTTT. Translation: CASSFLVGGTGELFF.